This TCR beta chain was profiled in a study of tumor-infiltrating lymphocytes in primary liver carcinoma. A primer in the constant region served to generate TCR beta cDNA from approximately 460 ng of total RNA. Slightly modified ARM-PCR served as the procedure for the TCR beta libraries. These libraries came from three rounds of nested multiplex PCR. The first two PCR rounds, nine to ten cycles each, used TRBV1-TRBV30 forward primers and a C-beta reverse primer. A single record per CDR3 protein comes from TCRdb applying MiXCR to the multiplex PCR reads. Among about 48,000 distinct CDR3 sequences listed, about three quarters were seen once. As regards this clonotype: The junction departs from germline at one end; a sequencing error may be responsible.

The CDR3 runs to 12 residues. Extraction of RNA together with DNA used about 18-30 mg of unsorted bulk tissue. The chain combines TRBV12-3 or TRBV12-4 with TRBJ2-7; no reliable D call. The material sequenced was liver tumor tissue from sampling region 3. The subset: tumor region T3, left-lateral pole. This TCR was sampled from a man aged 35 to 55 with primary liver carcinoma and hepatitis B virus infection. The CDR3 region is CASRLQSYEQCF. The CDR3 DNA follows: TGTGCCAGCAGACTACAGAGCTACGAGCAGTGCTTC.